Following are 20 T cell receptor beta chains from one sample sequenced in a study of blood T cell repertoires in COVID-19. Data came from immunoSEQ multiplex PCR; TCRdb stores just in-frame clones and leaves some out. The sample lists roughly 250,000 clones; about 84% were seen once. The sample consisted of PBMCs or T cells enriched from blood (not recorded which). The receptor source for this set is a woman aged 50 to 60 who had recovered from COVID-19.

The chain combines TRBV6-5 with TRBJ1-5, with 8 bases fitting TRBD1. Germline V gives CDR1 MNHEY, CDR2 SVGAGI. The V and J ends lost 5 bases and 4 bases, in that order; junction bases with no gene match: 1. CDR3 length: 13 residues. This CDR3 reads CASSRQGNQPQHF. CDR3 nucleotide sequence: TGTGCCAGCAGTAGACAGGGGAATCAGCCCCAGCATTTT.

The chain employs TRBV4-1 and TRBJ2-4, with 15 bases identical to TRBD2. The CDR3 contains 18 residues. The V and J ends lost 4 bases and 0 bases, in that order; junction bases with no gene match: 4. Germline CDR1 MGHRA, CDR2 YSYEKL. The CDR3 loop reads CASSLGLAGGIAKNIQYF. The CDR3 DNA reads as TGCGCCAGCAGCCTGGGACTAGCGGGAGGAATAGCCAAAAACATTCAGTACTTC.

The J gene is TRBJ2-1, the V gene TRBV6-5; 7 bases fit TRBD1. This CDR3 contains 14 residues. Looked up from germline, CDR1 is MNHEY and CDR2 is SVGAGI. V shed 6 bases and J 8 bases; nucleotides not matched to a gene: 10. Here the CDR3 reads CASRTGDRFDEQFF. DNA of the CDR3: TGTGCCAGCAGAACAGGGGACCGGTTCGATGAGCAGTTCTTC.

V gene TRBV19 combines with J gene TRBJ1-1; D is unresolved. Trimming removed 0 bases at V and 3 bases at J, with 5 bases between. The length of the CDR3 is 13 residues. Looked up from germline, CDR1 is LNHDA and CDR2 is SQIVND (reference sequence). CDR3 coding DNA: TGTGCCAGTAGTATAGATTCCTACACTGAAGCTTTCTTT. Translated: CASSIDSYTEAFF.

The chain links TRBV18 to TRBJ2-5; D is perhaps TRBD2 (5 bases). V lost 1 base, J lost 4 bases, and 13 bases lay in between. The CDR3 has 15 amino acids. CDR1 is KGHSH and CDR2 is LQKENI in the germline V gene. CDR3 sequence: CASSPRILSGETQYF. DNA for the CDR3: TGTGCCAGCTCACCACGTATTCTGAGCGGAGAGACCCAGTACTTC.

J is TRBJ2-2 and V is TRBV6-2 or TRBV6-3; a possible D gene is TRBD1 (5 bases). Trimming took off 6 bases at V and 0 bases at J, with 11 bases between the two ends. The CDR3 is 15 amino acids. CDR1 is MNHEY and CDR2 is SVGEGT in the germline V gene. DNA for the CDR3: TGTGCCAGCAGCCCCACAGGAGCGAACACCGGGGAGCTGTTTTTT. Its translation: CASSPTGANTGELFF.

The chain carries TRBV5-1 and TRBJ1-4, with 7 bases fitting TRBD1. The V gene end was trimmed by 4 bases and the J gene end by 3 bases; junction bases not matched to a gene: 6. Germline V lookup: CDR1 SGHRS, CDR2 YFSETQ. The CDR3 runs to 15 residues. CDR3 loop: CASSMGGQSNEKLFF. For the CDR3, the DNA is TGCGCCAGCAGCATGGGGGGACAGTCTAATGAAAAACTGTTTTTT.

This clone appeared once. The chain recombines TRBV6-1 with TRBJ1-3; the D gene is possibly TRBD1 (5 bases). Trimming removed 4 bases at V and 2 bases at J, with 21 bases between. CDR3 length: 18 amino acids. Germline CDR1 MNHNS, CDR2 SASEGT. CDR3 DNA sequence: TGTGCCAGCAGTGCTATGGGCCGGGGGGAGGTTGCTGGAAACACCATATATTTT. Translating it yields CASSAMGRGEVAGNTIYF.

This chain links TRBV4-2 with TRBJ2-1; the match to TRBD2 covers 7 bases. From germline, CDR1 is LGHNA and CDR2 YNFKEQ. The CDR3 is 12 residues long. Trimming took 1 base from V and 12 from J; bases not matched to a gene: 3. CDR3 in amino acids: CASSQGSGSQFF. The CDR3 DNA reads TGTGCCAGCAGCCAAGGTAGCGGGTCGCAGTTCTTC.

This clone was detected only once. This sequence joins TRBV7-2 and TRBJ1-5, with 7 nucleotides matching TRBD1. CDR1 is SGHTA and CDR2 is FQGNSA in the germline V gene. With 5 bases clipped from V and 6 bases from J, the junction kept 16 bases outside the gene matches. The length of the CDR3 is 17 residues. CDR3 loop: CASSPYATGTEGQPQHF. CDR3 nucleotides: TGTGCCAGCAGCCCATACGCAACCGGGACAGAGGGTCAGCCCCAGCATTTT.

The V call is TRBV7-9, the J call TRBJ1-4; D unresolved. The CDR3 length is 11 residues. V was shortened by 4 bases and J by 8 bases, with 5 bases between the two germline ends. In germline, CDR1 is SEHNR, CDR2 FQNEAQ (reference sequence). The CDR3 loop is CASSYLEKLFF. Here the CDR3 DNA reads TGTGCCAGCAGCTACTTAGAAAAACTGTTTTTT.

This clone was counted a single time. The J gene is TRBJ1-3, the V gene TRBV28; D gene ambiguous. Trimming left V 3 bases short and J 0 bases short, with 12 bases between. Germline V lookup: CDR1 MDHEN, CDR2 SYDVKM. The CDR3 has 16 amino acids. CDR3 in DNA: TGTGCCAGCAGTTTGGATCAGGTGAACTCTGGAAACACCATATATTTT. Amino acids: CASSLDQVNSGNTIYF.

The rearrangement links TRBV7-3 to TRBJ2-1; 11 positions agree with TRBD2. From germline, CDR1 is SGHTA and CDR2 FQGTGA. This CDR3 comprises 17 residues. Trimming cost V 5 bases and J 7 bases; bases outside gene matches: 13. CDR3 in amino acids: CASSAPPLAGGPNEQFF. In DNA form, the CDR3 reads TGTGCCAGCAGCGCCCCCCCTTTAGCGGGGGGGCCAAATGAGCAGTTCTTC. The full variable domain, completed using reference TRBV7-3 and TRBJ2-1, is GAGVSQTPSNKVTEKGKYVELRCDPISGHTALYWYRQSLGQGPEFLIYFQGTGAADDSGLPNDRFFAVRPEGSVSTLKIQRTERGDSAVYLCASSAPPLAGGPNEQFFGPGTRLTVL.

In nucleotides, the CDR3 is TGTGCCAGCAGCGTAGTGGGTAGCGGAGCCCAAGAGACCCAGTACTTC. Encoded protein: CASSVVGSGAQETQYF. J is TRBJ2-5 and V is TRBV9; TRBD2 is a possible D gene (6 bases). The CDR3 extends over 16 amino acids. Germline CDR1 and CDR2: SGDLS and YYNGEE. V was shortened by 0 bases and J by 1 base, with 13 bases between the two germline ends.

The V call is TRBV2, the J call TRBJ2-7; D is uncertain. Germline loops: CDR1 SNHLY, CDR2 FYNNEI. The length of the CDR3 is 14 residues. Trimming stripped 4 bases from V and 0 bases from J, with 10 bases between. The CDR3 coding sequence is TGTGCCAGCAGTGCTCTTTGGAGCTCCTACGAGCAGTACTTC. It yields the protein CASSALWSSYEQYF.

The count of this clone is one. Here the CDR3 reads CASSLAQGGRTYEQYF. The CDR3 DNA reads as TGTGCCAGCAGCTTAGCACAGGGGGGCCGAACCTACGAGCAGTACTTC. V usage is TRBV7-2 and J usage is TRBJ2-7, with 8 bases fitting TRBD1. After removal of 0 bases from V and 2 bases from J, the junction contained 6 bases not matched to a gene. This CDR3 is built from 16 residues. Germline V lookup: CDR1 SGHTA, CDR2 FQGNSA.

The V gene is TRBV19, the J gene TRBJ2-2; 13 bases map to TRBD2. J was trimmed by 13 bases and V by 4 bases; bases with no gene match: 12. In germline, CDR1 is LNHDA, CDR2 SQIVND (reference sequence). The CDR3 has 16 residues. The chain's CDR3 is CASSSGLAGVLGWLFF. The CDR3 bases are TGTGCCAGTAGTAGTGGACTAGCGGGAGTACTTGGGTGGCTGTTTTTT.

The chain recombines TRBV24-1 with TRBJ2-7, with D tentatively TRBD1 (5 bases). Germline V lookup: CDR1 KGHDR, CDR2 SFDVKD. This CDR3 region has 13 residues. The ends were cut back, 2 bases at V and 9 bases at J, with 13 bases in the middle. The DNA for the CDR3 is TGTGCCACCAGTGATTCCAGGGAATTCGGGCAGTACTTC. It encodes CATSDSREFGQYF.

DNA for the CDR3: TGTGCCAGCAGCTTTTCCGGACAGGGAGCAAACACCATATATTTT. As protein: CASSFSGQGANTIYF. The chain joins TRBV11-3 to TRBJ1-3, with 8 bases fitting TRBD1. Germline CDR1 SGHNT, CDR2 YENEEA. This CDR3 has 15 amino acids. V dropped 3 bases and J dropped 6; count of bases not matched to a gene: 7.

The chain joins TRBV13 to TRBJ2-1, with 9 bases matching TRBD1. V lost 3 bases to trimming and J lost 6 bases; unmatched junction nucleotides: 6. CDR1 is PRHDT, CDR2 FYEKMQ, per germline (reference sequence). The CDR3 consists of 15 residues. CDR3 sequence reads: CASSFETGGINEQFF. As DNA, the CDR3 is TGTGCCAGCAGCTTCGAGACAGGGGGAATCAATGAGCAGTTCTTC.